The T cell receptor beta chain described here comes from a study of tumor and adjacent non-tumor tissue in lung cancer. Whole-study results and caveats: Top 100 clones took a larger repertoire share in normal lung.

The CDR3 contains 15 residues. From germline, CDR1 is LGHNA and CDR2 YNFKEQ. For this clonotype: Its matching antigen is unknown. Sequence at one end of the junction differs from germline and may be a read error.

This sample's RNA came from whole unsorted tissue. Between August and November 2014, newly diagnosed, chemotherapy-naive lung cancer patients underwent thoracic surgery in China. A modified ARM-PCR protocol with three rounds of nested PCR amplified TCRbeta. One entry per CDR3 protein, called by TCRdb with MiXCR from the multiplex PCR reads. The table records about 79,000 distinct CDR3 sequences, roughly 72% of them present only once. Input material: lung tumor tissue. This receptor was taken from a middle-aged woman with non-small cell lung cancer. The chain carries TRBV4-2 and TRBJ2-3, with TRBD2 identical over 9 bases. CDR3 amino acids: CASNQTSGPTDTQYF. The CDR3 DNA follows: TGTGCCAGCAACCAAACTAGCGGGCCCACAGATACGCAGTATTTT.